Below are 32 T cell receptor beta chains sequenced from a single sample in a study of T cells in Graves' hyperthyroidism and ophthalmopathy. Amplification of TCR beta CDR3 regions was performed using RNA transcripts as template. Carried out on the TCR CDR3, a first-round RT-PCR used the HTBI primer set. TCRdb used MiXCR to reprocess the multiplex PCR reads, holding one entry per CDR3 protein. The sample shows 600,000 or so distinct CDR3 sequences, 14% of them seen only once. The source material was blood. The receptors come from a woman aged 18-29 years with Graves' ophthalmopathy.

This clonotype was found a few times. The V gene is TRBV5-5, the J gene TRBJ2-1; D remains unclear. CDR1 SGHKS and CDR2 YYEKEE come from the germline V gene (reference sequence). The CDR3 covers 15 residues. V was pared by 4 bases and J by 4 bases, with 15 bases between. CDR3 sequence reads: CASSALPSSYNEQFF. CDR3 in DNA: TGTGCCAGCAGCGCCCTCCCATCTTCTTACAATGAGCAGTTCTTC.

As concerns this clonotype: At one end, the junction sequence differs from germline, possibly due to a read error. The chain has TRBV6-1 and TRBJ1-4, with D possibly matching TRBD1 (6 bases). This CDR3 region has 11 residues. Germline V gene data show CDR1 as MNHNS and CDR2 as SASEGT. In nucleotides, the CDR3 is TGTGCCTGCAGGGGAGAGAAAAAACTGTTTTTT. Translation: CACRGEKKLFF.

This clonotype has more than one count but fewer than ten. The CDR3 region is CSAAGLKNEKLFF. The CDR3 coding sequence is TGCAGTGCTGCGGGACTGAAGAATGAAAAACTGTTTTTT. The chain recombines TRBV20-1 with TRBJ1-4; TRBD1 is a possible D gene (5 bases). V dropped 5 bases and J dropped 5 bases, with 12 bases sitting between them. Germline loops: CDR1 DFQATT, CDR2 SNEGSKA (reference sequence). This CDR3 region has 13 residues.

The sample holds many counts of this clonotype. The rearrangement uses TRBV7-9 and TRBJ2-1, with TRBD2 matching 9 bases. Trimming took 3 bases from V and 4 from J; bases not matched to a gene: 4. From germline, CDR1 is SEHNR and CDR2 FQNEAQ (reference sequence). This CDR3 contains 15 residues. The DNA of the CDR3 is TGTGCCAGCAGCTTTAGCGGGAGCAAATACAATGAGCAGTTCTTC. Amino acids: CASSFSGSKYNEQFF.

This clonotype was picked up many times. The chain joins TRBV29-1 to TRBJ2-1, with 12 bases that match TRBD2. The J segment lost 4 bases and the V segment lost 3 bases, leaving 13 bases of the junction unmatched. The germline gives CDR1 SQVTM, CDR2 ANQGSEA. There are 18 residues in the CDR3. CDR3 in DNA: TGCAGCGTTGACGGACTAGCGGGACTGATGCTCGGTTACAATGAGCAGTTCTTC. Amino acids: CSVDGLAGLMLGYNEQFF.

This clonotype was observed many times. This sequence joins TRBV20-1 and TRBJ2-5, with 7 bases aligning to TRBD1. V was clipped by 6 bases and J by 5 bases; unmatched bases: 9. Germline CDR1 and CDR2: DFQATT and SNEGSKA (reference sequence). The CDR3 runs to 13 residues. The DNA of the CDR3 is TGCAGTGCGGATAGACAGGGCCGGGAGACCCAGTACTTC. It specifies CSADRQGRETQYF.

This clonotype was observed many times. This sequence joins TRBV2 and TRBJ1-4; possible D gene TRBD1, 6 bases. Germline CDR1 is SNHLY and CDR2 is FYNNEI. V lost 8 bases to trimming and J lost 3 bases, with 13 bases between them. This CDR3 spans 14 amino acids. The CDR3 region has the DNA TGTGCCAGCTCCAGGGGATCGGCTAATGAAAAACTGTTTTTT. Amino acids: CASSRGSANEKLFF. Drawing the rest from reference TRBV2 and TRBJ1-4, the complete variable domain is EPEVTQTPSHQVTQMGQEVILRCVPISNHLYFYWYRQILGQKVEFLVSFYNNEISEKSEIFDDQFSVERPDGSNFTLKIRSTKLEDSAMYFCASSRGSANEKLFFGSGTQLSVL.

This clonotype was seen repeatedly, ten times or more. This chain connects TRBV28 to TRBJ1-2; weak D call: TRBD1 (6 bases). V was cut by 6 bases and J by 13 bases, with 18 bases left in between. Germline V gene sequence: CDR1 MDHEN, CDR2 SYDVKM. The CDR3 is 12 amino acids. The DNA of the CDR3 is TGTGCCAGCAGCCAACGGGACACGGGTTCCACCTTC. Protein sequence: CASSQRDTGSTF.

This clonotype was seen ten or more times. This chain joins TRBV3-1 and TRBJ2-2; the match to TRBD2 covers 11 bases. V lost 4 bases to trimming and J lost 4 bases; unmatched junction nucleotides: 2. Germline values: CDR1 LGHDT, CDR2 YNNKEL (reference sequence). This CDR3 has 15 residues. CDR3 bases: TGTGCCAGCAGCCCCACTAGCGGGAGCACCGGGGAGCTGTTTTTT. As protein: CASSPTSGSTGELFF.

This clonotype has ten or more counts. The rearrangement links TRBV6-1 to TRBJ2-7; 12 bases agree with TRBD2. The V gene's germline CDR1 is MNHNS and CDR2 SASEGT. The junction had 13 bases not matched to a gene; V was cut back by 6 bases and J by 4 bases. The CDR3 consists of 17 residues. In DNA, the CDR3 is TGTGCCAGCAGCATCGGACTAGCGGGATGGGGGGGGTACGAGCAGTACTTC. It is translated as CASSIGLAGWGGYEQYF.

In its sample, this clonotype was seen many times. V gene TRBV5-1 combines with J gene TRBJ2-6; no clear D gene. The CDR3 totals 17 residues. Trimming stripped 0 bases from V and 0 bases from J, with 10 bases between. Germline values: CDR1 SGHRS, CDR2 YFSETQ. CDR3 bases: TGCGCCAGCAGCTTGGTGGGCGGCGGCTCTGGGGCCAACGTCCTGACTTTC. This gives the protein CASSLVGGGSGANVLTF.

Many counts were recorded for this clonotype. The V and J genes are TRBV5-6 and TRBJ2-5, with D hard to call. Trimming cost V 4 bases and J 7 bases, with 11 bases left between them. CDR1 is SGHDT and CDR2 is YYEEEE in the germline V gene. The CDR3 is 12 amino acids. CDR3 bases: TGTGCCAGCAGCCTCGGTGTCGGGACCCAGTACTTC. It specifies CASSLGVGTQYF.

This clonotype was observed at least ten times. The chain employs TRBV18 and TRBJ1-1, with D possibly TRBD1 on 5 matching bases. This CDR3 comprises 16 residues. The germline V gene encodes CDR1 KGHSH and CDR2 LQKENI. The V end was cut by 3 bases, the J end by 2 bases, with 16 bases between. The CDR3 nucleotides read TGTGCCAGCTCACCTCCCCGGGACCCCGAAAACACTGAAGCTTTCTTT. It encodes CASSPPRDPENTEAFF.

This clonotype was recorded at least ten times. The rearrangement links TRBV27 to TRBJ1-1; D is uncertain. CDR1 MNHEY and CDR2 SMNVEV come from the germline V gene (reference sequence). Trimming pared 0 bases from V and 2 bases from J, leaving 7 bases between. This CDR3 contains 14 residues. The CDR3 DNA follows: TGTGCCAGCAGTTTATCTCCCGCTAACACTGAAGCTTTCTTT. It translates to CASSLSPANTEAFF.

This clonotype was counted many times. The chain carries TRBV12-3 or TRBV12-4 and TRBJ1-2; TRBD1 matches at 8 bases. The CDR3 is made up of 15 amino acids. The J segment lost 7 bases and the V segment lost 1 base, leaving 8 bases of the junction unmatched. The CDR3 reads CASSLGSGRGLGYTF. DNA for the CDR3: TGTGCCAGCAGTTTAGGGTCCGGCAGGGGGCTTGGCTACACCTTC.

This clonotype showed up many times. The chain has TRBV5-5 and TRBJ2-7; D may be TRBD2 (6 bases). The V and J ends lost 2 bases and 0 bases respectively, with 15 bases between them. Germline CDR1 is SGHKS and CDR2 is YYEKEE (reference sequence). The CDR3 consists of 16 residues. The CDR3 nucleotides are TGTGCCAGCAGCTTCAAGAGGCCTAGCGCCTCCTACGAGCAGTACTTC. Protein sequence: CASSFKRPSASYEQYF. The whole variable domain, remainder taken from reference TRBV5-5 and TRBJ2-7, is DAGVTQSPTHLIKTRGQQVTLRCSPISGHKSVSWYQQVLGQGPQFIFQYYEKEERGRGNFPDRFSARQFPNYSSELNVNALLLGDSALYLCASSFKRPSASYEQYFGPGTRLTVT.

This clonotype was counted at least ten times. The genes are TRBV7-8 and TRBJ1-1; D unresolved. CDR1 is SGHVS and CDR2 is FQNEAQ in the germline V gene. The CDR3 is 15 residues long. The V gene lost 0 bases and the J gene lost 3 bases, with 11 bases spanning the gap. CDR3 bases: TGTGCCAGCAGCTTAGCGTCGGGGTTGGACACTGAAGCTTTCTTT. It specifies CASSLASGLDTEAFF. Combining the CDR3 with reference TRBV7-8 and TRBJ1-1 gives the whole variable domain GAGVSQSPRYKVAKRGQDVALRCDPISGHVSLFWYQQALGQGPEFLTYFQNEAQLDKSGLPSDRFFAERPEGSVSTLKIQRTQQEDSAVYLCASSLASGLDTEAFFGQGTRLTVV.

V is TRBV7-6 and J is TRBJ2-5; D gene ambiguous. V was shortened by 5 bases and J by 5 bases, with 12 bases between the two germline ends. CDR1 SGHVS and CDR2 FNYEAQ come from the germline V gene. The CDR3 has 13 amino acids. In nucleotides, the CDR3 is TGTGCCAGCAGCCCGGACGGACGGGAGACCCAGTACTTC. Encoded protein: CASSPDGRETQYF.

This clonotype was observed a few times. V and J are TRBV14 and TRBJ1-1; possibly TRBD1 for D (6 bases). The V gene's germline CDR1 is SGHDN and CDR2 FVKESK. The CDR3 has 17 amino acids. Trimming cost V 5 bases and J 0 bases, with 19 bases left between them. CDR3 coding DNA: TGTGCCAGCAGCATCAACTCCTACAGGGCCCTGAACACTGAAGCTTTCTTT. It translates to CASSINSYRALNTEAFF.

At least ten counts were recorded for this clonotype. This chain uses TRBV5-1 with TRBJ2-7; D possibly corresponds to TRBD1 (8 bases). From germline, CDR1 is SGHRS and CDR2 YFSETQ. The CDR3 consists of 15 residues. Trimming removed 4 bases at V and 4 bases at J, with 18 bases between. The CDR3 region is CASSPSQGGEYEQYF. The CDR3, as DNA: TGCGCCAGCAGCCCCTCACAGGGGGGGGAGTACGAGCAGTACTTC.

The sample holds many counts of this clonotype. This chain connects TRBV28 to TRBJ2-2, with a tentative D call TRBD2 (5 bases). The CDR3 is 15 residues long. Germline CDR1 reads MDHEN; CDR2 reads SYDVKM. Trimming cost V 8 bases and J 2 bases, with 15 bases left between them. Written as DNA, the CDR3 is TGTGCCAGCTCTCCCTTCGGGATCAACACCGGGGAGCTGTTTTTT. The encoded protein is CASSPFGINTGELFF.

This clonotype has just a few counts. The genes are TRBV28 and TRBJ1-5; TRBD1 is a possible D gene (5 bases). Deletions cut 8 bases from V and 0 bases from J, with 14 bases between. The germline gives CDR1 MDHEN, CDR2 SYDVKM. CDR3 length: 15 amino acids. This CDR3 is CASGGGGVSNQPQHF. The CDR3 coding sequence is TGTGCCAGCGGGGGGGGGGGGGTTAGCAATCAGCCCCAGCATTTT.

The V call is TRBV7-9, the J call TRBJ2-5; D may be TRBD2 (6 bases). V was trimmed by 8 bases and J by 5 bases, leaving 24 bases between them. The germline V gene has CDR1 SEHNR and CDR2 FQNEAQ (reference sequence). The CDR3 is made up of 16 amino acids. The CDR3 coding sequence is TGTGCCAGCGGGTCATTGGACTACCCTCTTGTTGAGACCCAGTACTTC. This codes for CASGSLDYPLVETQYF.

The chain has TRBV29-1 and TRBJ2-7, with D possibly being TRBD2 (5 bases). V was trimmed by 7 bases and J by 3 bases, leaving 16 bases between them. The CDR3 loop spans 13 amino acids. Germline V gene sequence: CDR1 SQVTM, CDR2 ANQGSEA. CDR3 in DNA: TGCAGCGCTTACAGTGAGGGATTCTACGAGCAGTACTTC. Translation gives CSAYSEGFYEQYF.

This clonotype was detected many times. The chain combines TRBV11-2 with TRBJ2-1; 10 bases map to TRBD2. The J segment lost 4 bases and the V segment lost 1 base, leaving 7 bases of the junction unmatched. The germline CDR1 and CDR2 sequences are SGHAT and FQNNGV. The length of the CDR3 is 17 residues. The CDR3 sequence is CASSLGGSGRAYNEQFF. The DNA of the CDR3 is TGTGCCAGCAGCTTAGGGGGGAGCGGGAGGGCTTACAATGAGCAGTTCTTC.

CDR3 amino acids: CASSPGVRETQYF. CDR3 bases: TGTGCCAGCTCACCAGGGGTACGTGAGACCCAGTACTTC. The rearrangement uses TRBV18 and TRBJ2-5; no clear D gene. Germline V gene data show CDR1 as KGHSH and CDR2 as LQKENI. V lost 2 bases to trimming and J lost 5 bases, with 9 bases between them. The CDR3 contains 13 residues.

In its sample, this clonotype was seen many times. This rearrangement joins TRBV2 to TRBJ1-6, with 8 bases fitting TRBD1. The germline gives CDR1 SNHLY, CDR2 FYNNEI. Unmatched junction bases numbered 9, after V lost 2 bases and J lost 9 bases. CDR3 length: 16 amino acids. The CDR3, as DNA: TGTGCCAGCAGTGAAAGGGGGACAGGTCCCGCTTCACCCCTCCACTTT. Translated: CASSERGTGPASPLHF.

This clonotype was counted at least ten times. This rearrangement joins TRBV20-1 to TRBJ2-1, with TRBD2 identical over 9 bases. V trimming: 2 bases; J trimming: 2 bases; junction bases outside the gene matches: 4. CDR1 and CDR2 (germline): DFQATT, SNEGSKA (reference sequence). The CDR3 contains 15 residues. The CDR3 DNA follows: TGCAGTGCTAGAACCTCTAGCGGGGCCTACAATGAGCAGTTCTTC. Protein: CSARTSSGAYNEQFF.

There are many counts of this clonotype. The chain is built from TRBV6-5 and TRBJ2-3; no clear D. The CDR3 totals 14 residues. The germline V gene encodes CDR1 MNHEY and CDR2 SVGAGI. Deletions cut 2 bases from V and 1 base from J, with 7 bases between. The CDR3 DNA reads TGTGCCAGCAGTTACGGTTCACGCACAGATACGCAGTATTTT. This sequence encodes CASSYGSRTDTQYF.

At least ten counts were recorded for this clonotype. V and J are TRBV12-3 or TRBV12-4 and TRBJ2-7, with D maybe TRBD2 (7 bases). This CDR3 has 15 residues. Trimming stripped 1 base from V and 4 bases from J, with 14 bases between. CDR3 DNA: TGTGCCAGCAGTTTAGATGCCGGGGGGCTTTACGAGCAGTACTTC. It specifies CASSLDAGGLYEQYF.

This clonotype has just a few counts. This chain connects TRBV4-1 to TRBJ2-5, with 7 bases fitting TRBD2. The CDR3 has 15 amino acids. J gave up 12 bases and V 0 bases, and 13 bases lay outside the gene matches. Germline-derived CDR1 and CDR2 are MGHRA and YSYEKL. This CDR3 is CASSQDQSGGARKYF. The CDR3 coding sequence is TGCGCCAGCAGCCAAGATCAATCGGGAGGAGCCAGGAAGTACTTC.

The chain is built from TRBV3-1 and TRBJ2-7, with 11 bases aligning to TRBD1. The V gene's germline CDR1 is LGHDT and CDR2 YNNKEL (reference sequence). The CDR3 totals 16 residues. V gave up 0 bases and J gave up 7 bases; unmatched junction bases: 8. The DNA of the CDR3 is TGTGCCAGCAGCCAAGACCCCCGGGACAGGGGGAATGAGCAGTACTTC. Protein: CASSQDPRDRGNEQYF.